The clone carrying this T cell receptor (beta chain) was observed a handful of times. This CDR3 is 16 amino acids long. Germline-derived CDR1 and CDR2 are MNHEY and SVGAGI. Trimming removed 2 bases at V and 1 base at J, with 14 bases between. These data come from a study of T-cell reconstitution after alpha-beta-depleted transplantation in children. Molecular barcoding with unique molecular identifiers was used for the TCRbeta library. TCRdb used MiXCR to reprocess the PCR reads, holding one entry per CDR3 protein. The data contain about 270,000 distinct CDR3 sequences, nearly 10% of them singletons. The sequence derives from a human donor who donated a stem cell graft to a child with SCID. The sequences come from PBMCs from the stem cell graft donor, collected from the stem cell graft. The chain couples TRBV6-5 to TRBJ1-2; D gene unclear. The CDR3 here is CASSYLGAGLNYGYTF. Here the CDR3 DNA reads TGTGCCAGCAGTTACCTTGGAGCAGGTCTTAACTATGGCTACACCTTC.